Shown below are 2 T cell receptor beta chains from a single sample sequenced in a study of shared clonotypes between healthy human individuals. Clones were sequenced by immunoSEQ multiplex PCR, and TCRdb holds only the in-frame ones, with some missing. The sample carries roughly 2.5 million clones, 90% to 95% recorded once. Sequenced input: naive CD4+ T cells sorted from blood. The subset was: CD45RA+ positively selected. The receptor source for this set is a man younger than 30 in good health.

The chain couples TRBV28 to TRBJ2-5; D call uncertain. The germline gives CDR1 MDHEN, CDR2 SYDVKM. The CDR3 runs 12 residues. V gave up 5 bases and J gave up 1 base, with 5 bases separating them. CDR3 sequence reads: CASSAIQETQYF. CDR3 sequence (DNA): TGTGCCAGCAGTGCGATCCAAGAGACCCAGTACTTC.

This clone showed up just once. The genes are TRBV6-6 and TRBJ2-2; either TRBD1 or TRBD2 may supply D (6 bases each). This CDR3 contains 16 residues. V dropped 6 bases and J dropped 0 bases, with 14 bases sitting between them. Per the germline V gene, CDR1 is MNHNY and CDR2 is SVGAGI (reference sequence). The DNA for the CDR3 is TGTGCCAGCAGCGGGGGACAAAACACGAACACCGGGGAGCTGTTTTTT. Its translation is CASSGGQNTNTGELFF.